This TCR beta chain was identified during a study of T-cell memory formation after mild COVID-19. Broader study findings: Specificity for SARS-CoV-2 was not confirmed among the second-wave clones peaking on day 37.

This clonotype was counted between two and nine times. Its antigen is unidentified. The CDR3 is made up of 13 amino acids. Per germline, CDR1 SGHTA and CDR2 FQGTGA. Trimming took off 2 bases at V and 8 bases at J, with 7 bases between the two ends. Each CDR3 protein is one row after TCRdb ran MiXCR on the 5' RACE reads. The table shows 350,000 to 500,000 distinct CDR3 sequences, with more than 15% occurring only once. The clonotype was recovered from a young man who had mild COVID-19 (a few samples of this study predate the infection). Cell type and time point are not known. This sequence joins TRBV7-3 and TRBJ1-6; no clear D. Material for sequencing was PBMCs or a T cell subset sorted from them (not recorded which). CDR3 loop: CASSLDSYSPLHF. Written as DNA, the CDR3 is TGTGCCAGCAGCTTAGATTCGTATTCACCCCTCCACTTT.